This T cell receptor (beta chain) originates from a study of OX40 agonist ivuxolimab in advanced cancers. Study in general: With a range of about 23 to 90, age averaged about 58 years, and nearly 85% were male. Partial responses were seen in three patients, one with hepatocellular carcinoma and two with cutaneous melanoma.

Clones were sequenced by immunoSEQ multiplex PCR, and TCRdb holds only the in-frame ones, with some missing. Of 60,000 to 70,000 clones in the sample, over 80% are singletons; the top ten hold approximately 2%. The CDR3 loop spans 13 amino acids. CDR1 SQVTM and CDR2 ANQGSEA come from the germline V gene. J gave up 0 bases and V 6 bases, and 3 bases lay outside the gene matches. V and J are TRBV29-1 and TRBJ2-7; TRBD1 aligns across 9 bases. This receptor was taken from an adult with an advanced solid tumor such as melanoma, head and neck, liver or kidney cancer. The material sequenced was CD4+ or CD8+ T cells sorted from blood, taken in a trial of the OX40 agonist ivuxolimab. CDR3 region: CSVVDRGSYEQYF. CDR3 coding DNA: TGCAGCGTCGTGGACAGGGGCTCCTACGAGCAGTACTTC.